Below are 16 T cell receptor beta chains sequenced from a single sample in a study of graft-versus-host responses after intestinal transplantation. No cognate antigen is known for these TCRs. The protocol was immunoSEQ multiplex PCR, while the TCRdb copy is restricted to in-frame clones and leaves out a portion. The sample has 95,000 to 110,000 clones, approximately 86% seen once; the top ten hold roughly 0.64%. Source: unstimulated CD4+ T cells sorted from spleen or lymph node cells, taken before transplant. The source is a human donor who was the organ donor for an intestinal transplant.

This clone occurred once. The chain has TRBV19 and TRBJ2-6, with 7 nucleotides matching TRBD1. Germline V lookup: CDR1 LNHDA, CDR2 SQIVND (reference sequence). The V gene end was trimmed by 9 bases and the J gene end by 0 bases; junction bases not matched to a gene: 23. The CDR3 has 21 residues. CDR3 in DNA: TGTGCCAGAAAGCTTCCCAGGGGGTTAGTCAGAAGTCGCTCTGGGGCCAACGTCCTGACTTTC. It yields the protein CARKLPRGLVRSRSGANVLTF.

This clone was recorded only once. The chain carries TRBV6-1 and TRBJ2-2; TRBD2 agrees at 11 bases. J was trimmed by 2 bases and V by 1 base; bases with no gene match: 3. Germline CDR1 reads MNHNS; CDR2 reads SASEGT. This CDR3 region has 17 residues. The CDR3 DNA is TGTGCCAGCAGTGAAGGGAGACTAGCGGGAAACACCGGGGAGCTGTTTTTT. Its protein product is CASSEGRLAGNTGELFF.

The chain has TRBV2 and TRBJ2-5, with TRBD1 matching over 10 bases. The V gene's germline CDR1 is SNHLY and CDR2 FYNNEI. J lost 5 bases, V lost 6 bases, and 6 bases had no gene match. There are 14 residues in the CDR3. The CDR3 nucleotides are TGTGCCAGCAGCGTATCGGGACAGGGGGAGACCCAGTACTTC. It specifies CASSVSGQGETQYF.

The rearrangement uses TRBV5-5 and TRBJ2-5, with 8 nucleotides matching TRBD2. The CDR3 length is 16 residues. Per germline, CDR1 SGHKS and CDR2 YYEKEE (reference sequence). V was pared by 0 bases and J by 1 base, with 5 bases of the junction left unmatched. The CDR3 sequence is CASSLVGGGPQETQYF. CDR3 sequence (DNA): TGTGCCAGCAGCTTGGTCGGCGGGGGGCCCCAAGAGACCCAGTACTTC. Together with reference TRBV5-5 and TRBJ2-5, the CDR3 gives the full variable domain: DAGVTQSPTHLIKTRGQQVTLRCSPISGHKSVSWYQQVLGQGPQFIFQYYEKEERGRGNFPDRFSARQFPNYSSELNVNALLLGDSALYLCASSLVGGGPQETQYFGPGTRLLVL.

The chain recombines TRBV7-6 with TRBJ2-7, with TRBD1 identical over 11 bases. Germline assignment: CDR1 SGHVS and CDR2 FNYEAQ. The CDR3 contains 13 residues. Losses at the gene ends were 6 bases for V and 8 bases for J; bases not matched to a gene: 6. The CDR3 region has the DNA TGTGCCAGCAGTTATGGACAGGGGGCCAAGCAGTACTTC. Its translation is CASSYGQGAKQYF.

The chain couples TRBV5-4 to TRBJ2-1; 10 bases are a match to TRBD2. Germline-derived CDR1 and CDR2 are SGHNT and YYREEE (reference sequence). The CDR3 sequence is 14 residues long. The V gene end was trimmed by 4 bases and the J gene end by 6 bases; junction bases not matched to a gene: 4. CDR3 in amino acids: CASSDRTSGNEQFF. The CDR3 DNA reads as TGTGCCAGCAGCGACCGGACTAGCGGCAATGAGCAGTTCTTC.

The chain couples TRBV2 to TRBJ2-1; no reliable D call. The CDR3 extends over 13 amino acids. CDR1 SNHLY and CDR2 FYNNEI come from the germline V gene. Trimming pared 7 bases from V and 2 bases from J, leaving 9 bases between. CDR3 loop: CASTYGTYNEQFF. CDR3 DNA: TGTGCCAGCACGTACGGTACCTACAATGAGCAGTTCTTC. Full variable domain (outside the CDR3, taken from reference TRBV2 and TRBJ2-1): EPEVTQTPSHQVTQMGQEVILRCVPISNHLYFYWYRQILGQKVEFLVSFYNNEISEKSEIFDDQFSVERPDGSNFTLKIRSTKLEDSAMYFCASTYGTYNEQFFGPGTRLTVL.

This clone was recorded once. The gene calls are TRBV5-6 and TRBJ1-1; a possible D gene is TRBD1 (5 bases). V was clipped by 3 bases and J by 1 base, with 16 bases between them. Per germline, CDR1 SGHDT and CDR2 YYEEEE. This CDR3 is built from 16 residues. The CDR3 loop reads CASSSGPTLGNTEAFF. For the CDR3, the DNA is TGTGCCAGCAGCTCGGGACCGACGCTGGGGAACACTGAAGCTTTCTTT.

V gene TRBV18 combines with J gene TRBJ1-3; D unresolved. The CDR3 extends over 15 amino acids. The germline V gene has CDR1 KGHSH and CDR2 LQKENI. V was trimmed by 2 bases and J by 0 bases, leaving 8 bases between them. The CDR3 coding sequence is TGTGCCAGCTCACCAGAAAGGGACTCTGGAAACACCATATATTTT. Amino acids: CASSPERDSGNTIYF.

The chain carries TRBV2 and TRBJ1-3, with TRBD1 matching over 10 bases. V lost 6 bases to trimming and J lost 2 bases; unmatched junction nucleotides: 4. CDR1 and CDR2 from the germline V gene are SNHLY and FYNNEI. CDR3 length equals 15 residues. CDR3 nucleotide sequence: TGTGCCAGCAGCTGGGACAGGGGAGCTGGAAACACCATATATTTT. Encoded protein: CASSWDRGAGNTIYF. The entire variable domain, with the rest obtained from reference TRBV2 and TRBJ1-3, is as follows: EPEVTQTPSHQVTQMGQEVILRCVPISNHLYFYWYRQILGQKVEFLVSFYNNEISEKSEIFDDQFSVERPDGSNFTLKIRSTKLEDSAMYFCASSWDRGAGNTIYFGEGSWLTVV.

The rearrangement uses TRBV7-2 and TRBJ2-5, with 7 bases aligning to TRBD2. TRBJ2-7 explains the end of the DNA better; the J call may be wrong. The germline V gene encodes CDR1 SGHTA and CDR2 FQGNSA. The CDR3 sequence is 15 residues long. The CDR3 spells CASSLAGGSSYEQYF. The CDR3 DNA reads as TGTGCCAGCAGCTTAGCGGGGGGGAGCTCCTACGAGCAGTACTTC.

This clone was seen just once. The rearrangement joins TRBV7-2 to TRBJ2-2; 8 nucleotides agree with TRBD1. Germline loops: CDR1 SGHTA, CDR2 FQGNSA. This CDR3 spans 17 amino acids. V lost 5 bases to trimming and J lost 1 base; unmatched junction nucleotides: 9. The CDR3 loop is CASSRLRGTGNTGELFF. In nucleotides, the CDR3 is TGTGCCAGCAGCCGTCTCCGCGGGACAGGGAACACCGGGGAGCTGTTTTTT.

The J gene is TRBJ1-1, the V gene TRBV10-3; D remains unclear. The germline gives CDR1 ENHRY, CDR2 SYGVKD. This CDR3 has 15 residues. Trimming removed 5 bases from V and 4 bases from J, with 17 bases in between. Here the CDR3 reads CAISPVGLEGTEAFF. The DNA for the CDR3 is TGTGCCATCAGTCCAGTCGGGTTGGAGGGCACTGAAGCTTTCTTT.

The chain links TRBV19 to TRBJ2-5; a weak D match, TRBD1 (6 bases). The germline V gene encodes CDR1 LNHDA and CDR2 SQIVND (reference sequence). This CDR3 contains 14 residues. Trimming shortened V by 6 bases and J by 5 bases, and 16 bases separated the two germline ends. As DNA, the CDR3 is TGTGCCAGTAGATCCTGGGGGCCAAGGGAGACCCAGTACTTC. As protein: CASRSWGPRETQYF.

The rearrangement links TRBV25-1 to TRBJ2-5; TRBD1 matches at 11 bases. TRBJ2-7 explains the end of the DNA better; the J call may be wrong. This CDR3 has 15 amino acids. Germline V CDR1 and CDR2: MGHDK, SYGVNS. Written as DNA, the CDR3 is TGTGCCAGCAGTTCCACCCGGGACAGGGGGGCCGAGCAGTACTTC. This encodes CASSSTRDRGAEQYF.

V and J are TRBV19 and TRBJ2-5, with D perhaps matching TRBD2 (6 bases). With 6 bases removed from V and 2 bases from J, the gap between germline ends came to 10 bases. The CDR3 is made up of 13 amino acids. Germline-derived CDR1 and CDR2 are LNHDA and SQIVND (reference sequence). The CDR3 sequence: CASRAGSQETQYF. The CDR3, as DNA: TGTGCCAGTAGGGCGGGGTCGCAAGAGACCCAGTACTTC.